The 5 T cell receptor beta chains reported below all come from one sample, sequenced in a study of T cell repertoires in cytomegalovirus infection (dated by TCRdb to the late 2010s). The antigens these receptors bind are not known. TCRdb records Illumina HiSeq 1500 as the sequencer. TCRdb ran its own pipeline on the public reads, namely fastp trimming at Q25 and MiXCR clone calling, and kept in-frame beta chains. Rows merge per CDR3 protein into single entries with the most common DNA and genes. The sample has about 830,000 distinct CDR3 sequences on record, around a third of them singletons. The top ten clones comprise over 10% of the sample. According to the study, the label for this sample's treatment or condition signals: in vitro stimulation with specific CMV peptide epitopes to enrich CMV-specific T cells. The sample was cultured CD8+ T cells from PBMCs, taken from culture after CMV antigen stimulation. These receptor sequences come from a human donor in good health (CMV status not recorded). Some clones in this sample may be carry-over from other donors' samples.

V usage is TRBV12-3 or TRBV12-4 and J usage is TRBJ2-3; 10 positions match TRBD2. The CDR3 is 18 residues long. The V gene end was trimmed by 3 bases and the J gene end by 5 bases; junction bases not matched to a gene: 14. CDR3 bases: TGTGCCAGCAGTTTTTCCCCCTTTAGCGGGGGGATCCTAGATACGCAGTATTTT. It specifies CASSFSPFSGGILDTQYF.

This clonotype was seen just once. This chain's CDR3 is CSVEGLAGGVSYNEQFF. CDR3 DNA: TGCAGCGTTGAGGGACTAGCGGGGGGAGTTTCCTACAATGAGCAGTTCTTC. The rearrangement joins TRBV29-1 to TRBJ2-1; 15 bases align to TRBD2. The CDR3 has 17 amino acids. Unmatched junction bases numbered 4, after V lost 3 bases and J lost 1 base. Germline V gene lookup returns CDR1 SQVTM and CDR2 ANQGSEA.

This clonotype has ten or more counts. This chain uses TRBV12-3 or TRBV12-4 with TRBJ2-2, with D hard to call. The CDR3 runs to 16 residues. V was clipped by 3 bases and J by 1 base, with 12 bases between them. The CDR3 coding sequence is TGTGCCAGCAGTTTTAATTACCCACGGAACACCGGGGAGCTGTTTTTT. Amino acid sequence: CASSFNYPRNTGELFF.

This chain connects TRBV10-3 to TRBJ2-5, with D possibly matching TRBD1 (6 bases). Germline CDR1 reads ENHRY; CDR2 reads SYGVKD. The CDR3 is 13 amino acids. The V gene lost 8 bases and the J gene lost 1 base, with 11 bases spanning the gap. CDR3 residues: CAISATGQETQYF. The CDR3 DNA is TGTGCCATCTCCGCGACAGGCCAAGAGACCCAGTACTTC.

This clonotype was picked up a small number of times. V is TRBV7-9 and J is TRBJ2-1, with TRBD1 as a possible D gene (5 bases). The length of the CDR3 is 16 residues. V was shortened by 5 bases and J by 0 bases, with 14 bases between the two germline ends. Germline V gene data show CDR1 as SEHNR and CDR2 as FQNEAQ (reference sequence). The CDR3 nucleotides are TGTGCCAGCAGCGACAGACAGAAACGCTCCTACAATGAGCAGTTCTTC. This gives the protein CASSDRQKRSYNEQFF.